This TCR beta chain is from a study of control samples from healthy donors and cancer patients. The CDR3 loop spans 15 amino acids. With 4 bases removed from V and 4 bases from J, the gap between germline ends came to 14 bases. Looked up from germline, CDR1 is MNHEY and CDR2 is SVGAGI. Measured with immunoSEQ multiplex PCR; TCRdb has only the in-frame clones, and not every one. This sample has about 63,000 clones, with over 75% found just once. This sequence joins TRBV6-5 and TRBJ1-5; D possibly corresponds to TRBD1 (5 bases). Sequencing was done on a sample of blood. This receptor was obtained from a man aged 40-50 years in good health. In DNA, the CDR3 is TGTGCCAGCAGTTCCAGGGCTGGGGAGAATCAGCCCCAGCATTTT. It is translated as CASSSRAGENQPQHF.